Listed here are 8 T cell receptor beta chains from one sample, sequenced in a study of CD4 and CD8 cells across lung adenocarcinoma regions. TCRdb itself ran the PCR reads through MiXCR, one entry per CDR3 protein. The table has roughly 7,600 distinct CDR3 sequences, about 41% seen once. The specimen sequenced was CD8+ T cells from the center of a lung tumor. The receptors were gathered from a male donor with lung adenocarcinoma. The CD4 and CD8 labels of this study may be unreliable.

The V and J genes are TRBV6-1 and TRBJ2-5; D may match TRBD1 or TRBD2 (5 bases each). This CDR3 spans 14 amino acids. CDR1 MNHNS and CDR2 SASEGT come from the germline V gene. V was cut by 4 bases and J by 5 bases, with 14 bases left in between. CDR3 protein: CASSAGLLGETQYF. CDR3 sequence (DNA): TGTGCCAGCAGTGCGGGGCTACTCGGGGAGACCCAGTACTTC.

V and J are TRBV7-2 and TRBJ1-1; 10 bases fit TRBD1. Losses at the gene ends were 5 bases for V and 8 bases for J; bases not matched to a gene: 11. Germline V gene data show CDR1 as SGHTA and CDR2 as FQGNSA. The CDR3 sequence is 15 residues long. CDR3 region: CASSRGPGQGSEAFF. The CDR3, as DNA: TGTGCCAGCAGCCGGGGCCCGGGACAGGGGTCGGAAGCTTTCTTT.

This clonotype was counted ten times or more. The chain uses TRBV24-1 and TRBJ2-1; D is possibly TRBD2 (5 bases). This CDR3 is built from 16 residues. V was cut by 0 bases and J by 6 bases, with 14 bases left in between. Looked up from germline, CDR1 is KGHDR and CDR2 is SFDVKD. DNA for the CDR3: TGTGCCACCAGTGATTTGAACAGAGGGCTGGGCAATGAGCAGTTCTTC. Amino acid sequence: CATSDLNRGLGNEQFF.

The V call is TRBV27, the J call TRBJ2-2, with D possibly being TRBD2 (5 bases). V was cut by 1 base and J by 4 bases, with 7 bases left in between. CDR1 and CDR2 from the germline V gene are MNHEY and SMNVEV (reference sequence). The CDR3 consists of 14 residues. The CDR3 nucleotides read TGTGCCAGCAGTTTATTTACTAGCACCGGGGAGCTGTTTTTT. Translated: CASSLFTSTGELFF.

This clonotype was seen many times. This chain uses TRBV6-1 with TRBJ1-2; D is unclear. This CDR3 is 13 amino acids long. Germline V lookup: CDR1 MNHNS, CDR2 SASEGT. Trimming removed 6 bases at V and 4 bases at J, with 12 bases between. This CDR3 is CASRQKRSYGYTF. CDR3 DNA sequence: TGTGCCAGCAGACAAAAAAGGAGCTATGGCTACACCTTC.

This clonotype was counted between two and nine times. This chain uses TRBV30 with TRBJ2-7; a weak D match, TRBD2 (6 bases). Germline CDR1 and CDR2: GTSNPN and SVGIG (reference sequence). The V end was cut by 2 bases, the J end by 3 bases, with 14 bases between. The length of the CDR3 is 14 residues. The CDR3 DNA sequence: TGTGCCTGGAGTCATAGCGGAGGTCTCTACGAGCAGTACTTC. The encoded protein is CAWSHSGGLYEQYF.

This CDR3 reads CASSPYPFTDTQYF. As DNA, the CDR3 is TGTGCCAGCAGCCCTTATCCCTTCACAGATACGCAGTATTTT. The chain combines TRBV28 with TRBJ2-3; no firm D call. The CDR3 sequence is 14 residues long. Germline CDR1 is MDHEN and CDR2 is SYDVKM. Trimming took off 6 bases at V and 2 bases at J, with 12 bases between the two ends. Variable domain in full (rest from reference TRBV28 and TRBJ2-3): DVKVTQSSRYLVKRTGEKVFLECVQDMDHENMFWYRQDPGLGLRLIYFSYDVKMKEKGDIPEGYSVSREKKERFSLILESASTNQTSMYLCASSPYPFTDTQYFGPGTRLTVL.

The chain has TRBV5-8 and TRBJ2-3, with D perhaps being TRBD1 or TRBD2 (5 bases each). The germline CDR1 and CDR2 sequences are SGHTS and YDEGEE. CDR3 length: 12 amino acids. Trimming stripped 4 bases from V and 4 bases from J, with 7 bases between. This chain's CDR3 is CASSRGADTQYF. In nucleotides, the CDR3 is TGTGCCAGCAGCCGAGGGGCAGATACGCAGTATTTT.